This passage covers 28 T cell receptor beta chains from one sample sequenced in a study of control samples from healthy donors and cancer patients. Generated by immunoSEQ multiplex PCR, the TCRdb table keeps only in-frame clones and is missing some. The top ten hold approximately 6.3% of the sample, which has roughly 450,000 clones, about 93% seen once. Sequencing was carried out using PBMCs. Receptor source: a middle-aged man with head and neck cancer.

V gene TRBV18 combines with J gene TRBJ2-7, with TRBD1 matching over 9 bases. The V and J ends lost 6 bases and 5 bases, in that order; junction bases with no gene match: 8. CDR1 is KGHSH, CDR2 LQKENI, per germline. The CDR3 sequence is 14 residues long. Here the CDR3 reads CASSPGTGTDEQYF. The CDR3 DNA is TGTGCCAGCTCTCCAGGGACAGGGACTGACGAGCAGTACTTC.

This chain connects TRBV27 to TRBJ1-2, with 10 bases matching TRBD1. The CDR3 covers 17 residues. The trim removed 10 bases at V and 5 bases at J, leaving 19 bases unmatched. CDR1 is MNHEY, CDR2 SMNVEV, per germline (reference sequence). CDR3 sequence (DNA): TGTGCCACCAGACCGGGACAGGGGCGAAATCGCATTTATGGCTACACCTTC. Its protein is CATRPGQGRNRIYGYTF.

This chain uses TRBV6-5 with TRBJ1-1; the D is unclear. CDR1 and CDR2 (germline): MNHEY, SVGAGI. Trimming removed 2 bases at V and 6 bases at J, with 10 bases between. This CDR3 has 13 residues. The CDR3 protein is CASSYPGGPEAFF. For the CDR3, the DNA is TGTGCCAGCAGTTACCCCGGAGGCCCTGAAGCTTTCTTT.

This sequence joins TRBV2 and TRBJ1-6; D is unclear. Germline values: CDR1 SNHLY, CDR2 FYNNEI. The CDR3 extends over 14 amino acids. Trimming took off 3 bases at V and 7 bases at J, with 10 bases between the two ends. DNA of the CDR3: TGTGCCAGCAGTGACGAGAACGCGAATTCACCCCTCCACTTT. It encodes CASSDENANSPLHF.

A single count supports this clone. This chain links TRBV3-1 (or the pseudogene TRBV3-2) with TRBJ2-1; 8 bases are a match to TRBD2. The germline V gene has CDR1 LGHDT and CDR2 YNNKEL (reference sequence). Trimming removed 6 bases from V and 6 bases from J; junction bases left unmatched: 1. This CDR3 is 12 amino acids long. Here the CDR3 DNA reads TGTGCCAGCAGAAGCGGGAGCAATGAGCAGTTCTTC. Protein sequence: CASRSGSNEQFF.

V and J are TRBV21-1 and TRBJ2-7; the D call in the table, TRBD2, was not verified against the DNA. TRBV21-1 is a pseudogene segment. The CDR3 runs to 15 residues. The chain's CDR3 is CASLSGGTFSYEQYF. The CDR3 DNA follows: TGTGCCAGCCTCTCTGGGGGGACCTTCTCCTACGAGCAGTACTTC.

Comment on this clone: The same CDR3 also results from other DNA sequences found in this sample. V is TRBV19 and J is TRBJ2-2; D unresolved. Per germline, CDR1 LNHDA and CDR2 SQIVND (reference sequence). V gave up 5 bases and J gave up 4 bases, with 5 bases separating them. This CDR3 is 12 amino acids long. CDR3 DNA: TGTGCCAGTAGTCCCCGCACCGGGGAGCTGTTTTTT. It yields the protein CASSPRTGELFF.

The genes are TRBV30 and TRBJ1-2; D gene unclear. Germline CDR1 and CDR2: GTSNPN and SVGIG (reference sequence). The CDR3 sequence is 12 residues long. V lost 3 bases and J 7 bases, leaving 12 bases between the germline ends. CDR3 sequence: CAWRDPAFGYTF. In DNA, the CDR3 is TGTGCCTGGAGAGACCCAGCTTTTGGCTACACCTTC.

This clone was observed a single time. In DNA form, the CDR3 reads TGTGCCAGCAGTTACTCGAGTCGCTACATCGGGGATAAGAGCTCCTACAATGAGCAGTTCTTC. Translated: CASSYSSRYIGDKSSYNEQFF. This chain connects TRBV6-2 or TRBV6-3 to TRBJ2-1; a possible D gene is TRBD2 (5 bases). The V end lost 0 bases, the J end lost 0 bases, and 24 bases lay between the germline ends. Germline V gene sequence: CDR1 MNHEY, CDR2 SVGEGT. The CDR3 runs 21 residues.

The rearrangement uses TRBV15 and TRBJ1-2, with D possibly TRBD1 on 5 matching bases. CDR1 and CDR2 from the germline V gene are LNHNV and YYDKDF (reference sequence). The CDR3 sequence is 14 residues long. Trimming cost V 1 base and J 4 bases, with 10 bases left between them. This CDR3 is CATSRAGSGYGYTF. Written as DNA, the CDR3 is TGTGCCACCAGCAGAGCAGGGAGTGGCTATGGCTACACCTTC.

The chain uses TRBV7-2 and TRBJ1-1; tentatively, D is TRBD1 (5 bases). CDR1 and CDR2 from the germline V gene are SGHTA and FQGNSA. V was cut by 2 bases and J by 0 bases, with 10 bases left in between. This CDR3 contains 15 residues. CDR3 in amino acids: CASSLPGRLNTEAFF. The CDR3 region has the DNA TGTGCCAGCAGCTTACCGGGACGGTTGAACACTGAAGCTTTCTTT.

For this clone: The sample holds other DNA sequences that translate to the same CDR3. The chain combines TRBV6-6 with TRBJ2-7; D is ambiguous. Germline lookup yields CDR1 MNHNY and CDR2 SVGAGI (reference sequence). V was trimmed by 0 bases and J by 2 bases, leaving 2 bases between them. The CDR3 has 12 amino acids. CDR3 in DNA: TGTGCCAGCAGTTACTCGGCCTACGAGCAGTACTTC. Its translation: CASSYSAYEQYF.

This sequence joins TRBV19 and TRBJ1-5; D is ambiguous. The length of the CDR3 is 18 residues. Germline CDR1 is LNHDA and CDR2 is SQIVND (reference sequence). Trimming shortened V by 3 bases and J by 0 bases, and 18 bases separated the two germline ends. The CDR3 reads CASSILPTTVYSNQPQHF. The CDR3 DNA is TGTGCCAGTAGTATTCTCCCAACGACGGTTTATAGCAATCAGCCCCAGCATTTT.

The chain employs TRBV5-1 and TRBJ1-5; D is uncertain. Trimming cost V 2 bases and J 5 bases, with 14 bases left between them. CDR1 and CDR2 (germline): SGHRS, YFSETQ. The CDR3 loop spans 15 amino acids. The CDR3 region is CASSLDGSLYQPQHF. The CDR3 DNA reads as TGCGCCAGCAGCTTAGATGGCAGCCTTTATCAGCCCCAGCATTTT.

Points on this clone: Germline and junction disagree at one end, which may indicate a read error. The chain joins TRBV7-7 to TRBJ2-2; D assignment may be TRBD1 or TRBD2 (5 bases each). Per the germline V gene, CDR1 is SSHAT and CDR2 is FNYEAQ (reference sequence). This CDR3 has 14 residues. CDR3: CASSLVRGTGELFF. Written as DNA, the CDR3 is TGTGCTAGCAGCTTAGTGAGGGGTACCGGGGAGCTGTTTTTT.

This sequence joins TRBV11-1 and TRBJ2-7, with D uncertain. The CDR3 is 13 residues long. The germline gives CDR1 SGHAT, CDR2 FQDESV (reference sequence). V was trimmed by 1 base and J by 0 bases, leaving 4 bases between them. CDR3 DNA: TGTGCCAGCAGCTTAGGGAGCTCCTACGAGCAGTACTTC. Protein product: CASSLGSSYEQYF.

The rearrangement joins TRBV6-5 to TRBJ1-3; D not resolved. V lost 0 bases and J lost 0, with 6 bases in between. Germline V gives CDR1 MNHEY, CDR2 SVGAGI. This CDR3 has 15 amino acids. CDR3 in amino acids: CASSYSEPSGNTIYF. For the CDR3, the DNA is TGTGCCAGCAGTTACTCGGAACCCTCTGGAAACACCATATATTTT.

This chain links TRBV7-9 with TRBJ1-1, with a weak D call TRBD1 (5 bases). There are 13 residues in the CDR3. The germline CDR1 and CDR2 sequences are SEHNR and FQNEAQ (reference sequence). V gave up 5 bases and J gave up 4 bases, with 11 bases separating them. The CDR3 bases are TGTGCCAGCAGCCGGGACGAGACCACTGAAGCTTTCTTT. Its translation is CASSRDETTEAFF.

The chain couples TRBV27 to TRBJ2-5, with 7 bases that match TRBD1. There are 17 residues in the CDR3. V gave up 0 bases and J gave up 7 bases; unmatched junction bases: 14. Per the germline V gene, CDR1 is MNHEY and CDR2 is SMNVEV (reference sequence). The DNA for the CDR3 is TGTGCCAGCAGTTTATCGGGACCCACAGGGGCGAGGGGGACCCAGTACTTC. This sequence encodes CASSLSGPTGARGTQYF.

The chain joins TRBV2 to TRBJ2-2, with TRBD1 matching 7 bases. The CDR3 runs to 15 residues. In germline, CDR1 is SNHLY, CDR2 FYNNEI. Trimming removed 7 bases from V and 4 bases from J; junction bases left unmatched: 9. CDR3 loop: CASNHPGGTTGELFF. The CDR3 DNA sequence: TGTGCCAGCAACCACCCAGGGGGAACCACCGGGGAGCTGTTTTTT.

The chain has TRBV12-3 or TRBV12-4 and TRBJ2-3; no definite D call. This CDR3 region has 11 residues. V was shortened by 8 bases and J by 6 bases, with 9 bases between the two germline ends. The CDR3 DNA reads TGTGCCAGCGATTTAGAGGATACGCAGTATTTT. Amino acids: CASDLEDTQYF.

The V call is TRBV3-1 (or the pseudogene TRBV3-2), the J call TRBJ2-1; no clear D gene. V was clipped by 0 bases and J by 11 bases, with 11 bases between them. The germline V gene encodes CDR1 LGHDT and CDR2 YNNKEL (reference sequence). CDR3 length: 13 amino acids. CDR3 loop: CASSQDTRGQQFF. CDR3 DNA: TGTGCCAGCAGCCAAGATACACGTGGACAGCAGTTCTTC.

The rearrangement joins TRBV5-6 to TRBJ1-3, with D possibly TRBD1 on 5 matching bases. V lost 4 bases, J lost 1 base, and 9 bases lay in between. There are 14 residues in the CDR3. Per germline, CDR1 SGHDT and CDR2 YYEEEE. The CDR3 is CASSADRSGNTIYF. The CDR3 DNA reads TGTGCCAGCAGCGCCGACAGATCTGGAAACACCATATATTTT.

This chain joins TRBV28 and TRBJ2-4; tentative D call: TRBD2 (6 bases). The V gene lost 8 bases and the J gene lost 6 bases, with 14 bases spanning the gap. The CDR3 totals 13 residues. Looked up from germline, CDR1 is MDHEN and CDR2 is SYDVKM. The CDR3 DNA reads TGTGCCAGCGGAGGAGGGCAGGGAAACATTCAGTACTTC. Translating gives CASGGGQGNIQYF.

This chain connects TRBV10-1 to TRBJ2-2, with 9 nucleotides matching TRBD1. Germline V gene sequence: CDR1 WNHNN, CDR2 SYGVQD (reference sequence). V gave up 10 bases and J gave up 4 bases; unmatched junction bases: 10. The CDR3 contains 15 residues. This CDR3 reads CATHPGTGITGELFF. The CDR3 DNA reads as TGCGCCACACATCCAGGGACAGGGATCACCGGGGAGCTGTTTTTT.

The gene calls are TRBV9 and TRBJ2-7; TRBD2 aligns across 14 bases. The CDR3 length is 15 residues. Germline-derived CDR1 and CDR2 are SGDLS and YYNGEE. J was trimmed by 5 bases and V by 4 bases; bases with no gene match: 5. This CDR3 reads CASSTGTSGSNEQYF. The CDR3 nucleotides read TGTGCCAGCAGCACGGGGACTAGCGGGAGTAACGAGCAGTACTTC.

The rearrangement joins TRBV30 to TRBJ1-2; unclear D gene. Trimming shortened V by 1 base and J by 8 bases, and 8 bases separated the two germline ends. CDR1 and CDR2 from the germline V gene are GTSNPN and SVGIG (reference sequence). The CDR3 length is 11 residues. CDR3 amino acids: CAWSEYQGYTF. Here the CDR3 DNA reads TGTGCCTGGAGTGAATATCAGGGCTACACCTTC. The entire variable domain, with the rest obtained from reference TRBV30 and TRBJ1-2, is as follows: SQTIHQWPATLVQPVGSPLSLECTVEGTSNPNLYWYRQAAGRGLQLLFYSVGIGQISSEVPQNLSASRPQDRQFILSSKKLLLSDSGFYLCAWSEYQGYTFGSGTRLTVV.

The rearrangement joins TRBV10-1 to TRBJ2-7, with 13 bases lining up with TRBD2. The CDR3 runs to 16 residues. Unmatched junction bases numbered 3, after V lost 2 bases and J lost 2 bases. Germline values: CDR1 WNHNN, CDR2 SYGVQD (reference sequence). The CDR3 nucleotides are TGCGCCAGCAGTGAGGGAACTAGCGGGAGGGCCTACGAGCAGTACTTC. Translated: CASSEGTSGRAYEQYF.